Below, 5 T cell receptor beta chains from the same sample are listed, as sequenced in a study of T cell responses to AZD1222 COVID-19 vaccine. Measured with immunoSEQ multiplex PCR; TCRdb has only the in-frame clones, and not every one. The repertoire holds 120,000 to 150,000 clones, with 75% to 95% as singletons. The material sequenced was peripheral blood, taken on day 0 of AZD1222 vaccination. The receptor set was obtained from an adult in good health.

The count of this clone is one. This sequence joins TRBV6-6 and TRBJ2-1, with TRBD2 matching over 8 bases. V dropped 6 bases and J dropped 5; count of bases not matched to a gene: 9. This CDR3 region has 15 residues. Germline V gene lookup returns CDR1 MNHNY and CDR2 SVGAGI (reference sequence). The CDR3 DNA is TGTGCCAGCAGACGCGGGGGGACGGGGAACAATGAGCAGTTCTTC. It encodes CASRRGGTGNNEQFF.

This clone appeared a single time. The chain employs TRBV24-1 and TRBJ2-1; unclear D gene. V gave up 4 bases and J gave up 4 bases, with 25 bases separating them. The germline CDR1 and CDR2 sequences are KGHDR and SFDVKD. The CDR3 spans 19 residues. The CDR3 spells CATSDPPNLTNPPYNEQFF. Written as DNA, the CDR3 is TGTGCCACCAGTGACCCACCTAACTTAACAAACCCCCCATACAATGAGCAGTTCTTC.

This clone was recorded only once. The gene calls are TRBV7-9 and TRBJ1-2; tentative D call: TRBD1 (6 bases). Trimming cost V 1 base and J 7 bases, with 19 bases left between them. The CDR3 has 16 amino acids. Germline V gene data show CDR1 as SEHNR and CDR2 as FQNEAQ (reference sequence). The CDR3 coding sequence is TGTGCCAGCAGCTTAGGGGGGGCTTCATTGATCGGTGGCTACACCTTC. It codes for CASSLGGASLIGGYTF. Full variable domain (missing parts from reference TRBV7-9 and TRBJ1-2): DTGVSQNPRHKITKRGQNVTFRCDPISEHNRLYWYRQTLGQGPEFLTYFQNEAQLEKSRLLSDRFSAERPKGSFSTLEIQRTEQGDSAMYLCASSLGGASLIGGYTFGSGTRLTVV.

CDR3 sequence (DNA): TGTGCCACCAGTGACCGCACTAACTATGGCTACACCTTC. As protein: CATSDRTNYGYTF. The gene calls are TRBV24-1 and TRBJ1-2; no clear D. This CDR3 region has 13 residues. Trimming pared 4 bases from V and 0 bases from J, leaving 5 bases between. The V gene's germline CDR1 is KGHDR and CDR2 SFDVKD.

The chain joins TRBV7-6 to TRBJ1-6, with D tentatively TRBD1 (5 bases). Germline loops: CDR1 SGHVS, CDR2 FNYEAQ. V was cut by 3 bases and J by 6 bases, with 12 bases left in between. The CDR3 extends over 15 amino acids. CDR3 region: CASSLLPGTNSPLHF. The DNA of the CDR3 is TGTGCCAGCAGCTTGCTCCCAGGGACTAATTCACCCCTCCACTTT. The full variable domain, rest sourced from reference TRBV7-6 and TRBJ1-6, is GAGVSQSPRYKVTKRGQDVALRCDPISGHVSLYWYRQALGQGPEFLTYFNYEAQQDKSGLPNDRFSAERPEGSISTLTIQRTEQRDSAMYRCASSLLPGTNSPLHFGNGTRLTVT.